Presented here are 4 T cell receptor beta chains from one specimen sequenced in a study of control samples from healthy donors and cancer patients. Assay: immunoSEQ multiplex PCR; the TCRdb copy retains only in-frame clones and omits some. The table lists around 120,000 clones, 75% to 90% of them singletons. What was sequenced was PBMCs. Receptors originate from a woman between 50 and 59 years old with colorectal cancer.

The genes are TRBV19 and TRBJ1-1; perhaps TRBD1 as D (5 bases). The CDR3 length is 14 residues. Trimming shortened V by 3 bases and J by 4 bases, and 12 bases separated the two germline ends. Germline CDR1 is LNHDA and CDR2 is SQIVND (reference sequence). CDR3 DNA sequence: TGTGCCAGTAGTATCGGGGGGGTCCTCACTGAAGCTTTCTTT. Residues: CASSIGGVLTEAFF.

The V call is TRBV7-6, the J call TRBJ2-5; 10 nucleotides match TRBD1. The CDR3 length is 16 residues. From germline, CDR1 is SGHVS and CDR2 FNYEAQ. Trimming took 5 bases from V and 5 from J; bases not matched to a gene: 11. The CDR3 here is CASSRQDRGNEETQYF. For the CDR3, the DNA is TGTGCCAGCAGCAGACAGGACAGGGGGAACGAGGAGACCCAGTACTTC.

The J gene is TRBJ2-5, the V gene TRBV25-1; either TRBD1 or TRBD2 may fit D (5 bases each). V was shortened by 4 bases and J by 4 bases, with 13 bases between the two germline ends. This CDR3 has 14 residues. Germline loops: CDR1 MGHDK, CDR2 SYGVNS. The CDR3 sequence: CASSGASGTETQYF. CDR3 sequence (DNA): TGTGCCAGCAGTGGGGCATCGGGGACAGAGACCCAGTACTTC.

V and J are TRBV5-1 and TRBJ2-5; D remains ambiguous. Germline V gene lookup returns CDR1 SGHRS and CDR2 YFSETQ. V was clipped by 5 bases and J by 5 bases, with 10 bases between them. CDR3 length: 12 residues. The CDR3 spells CASSSGLETQYF. CDR3 nucleotides: TGCGCCAGCAGTTCGGGTCTTGAGACCCAGTACTTC.